This T cell receptor beta chain was recovered during a study of graft-versus-host responses after intestinal transplantation. About the research overall: Each recipient received anti-thymocyte globulin induction, then tacrolimus and steroids for about three years.

Measured with immunoSEQ multiplex PCR; TCRdb has only the in-frame clones, and not every one. The data show around 29,000 clones, approximately 93% seen once. A single count supports this clone. Trimming cost V 6 bases and J 3 bases, with 11 bases left between them. The CDR3 is made up of 13 amino acids. In germline, CDR1 is SEHNR, CDR2 FQNEAQ (reference sequence). The chain recombines TRBV7-9 with TRBJ1-2, with D perhaps TRBD1 (5 bases). Sequencing was performed on PBMCs, taken just over 65 days after intestinal transplant. The TCR sequence derives from a human patient who received an intestinal transplant, so some T cells may come from the graft donor. CDR3 sequence reads: CASSWEGYYGYTF. Written as DNA, the CDR3 is TGTGCCAGCAGTTGGGAGGGGTACTATGGCTACACCTTC. Filled out from reference TRBV7-9 and TRBJ1-2, the complete variable domain reads DTGVSQNPRHKITKRGQNVTFRCDPISEHNRLYWYRQTLGQGPEFLTYFQNEAQLEKSRLLSDRFSAERPKGSFSTLEIQRTEQGDSAMYLCASSWEGYYGYTFGSGTRLTVV.